The sample holds many counts of the clone carrying this T cell receptor (beta chain). These data come from a study of Graves' ophthalmopathy and Graves' hyperthyroidism. About the research overall: Upon initial diagnosis and before any treatment, peripheral blood was collected.

From RNA, the CDR3 regions of TCR beta chains were amplified and sequenced. Following a first-round RT-PCR that used HTBI primers, a second-round multiplex PCR was carried out. TCRdb re-called the multiplex PCR reads through MiXCR, storing one row per CDR3 protein. In the table there are 230,000 or so distinct CDR3 sequences, less than 55% of which are singletons. Germline V lookup: CDR1 SQVTM, CDR2 ANQGSEA. V gave up 6 bases and J gave up 7 bases; unmatched junction bases: 5. There are 11 residues in the CDR3. The sequence was collected from an adult man with Graves' ophthalmopathy. The chain has TRBV29-1 and TRBJ1-2, with TRBD1 identical over 7 bases. The sequencing input was peripheral blood. CDR3 protein: CSVGTVRGYTF. The CDR3 nucleotides read TGCAGCGTCGGGACAGTCCGTGGCTACACCTTC. Filled out from reference TRBV29-1 and TRBJ1-2, the complete variable domain reads SAVISQKPSRDICQRGTSLTIQCQVDSQVTMMFWYRQQPGQSLTLIATANQGSEATYESGFVIDKFPISRPNLTFSTLTVSNMSPEDSSIYLCSVGTVRGYTFGSGTRLTVV.